This T cell receptor (beta chain) derives from a study of early T cells in non-severe SARS-CoV-2 infection. Trimming took off 4 bases at V and 1 base at J, with 14 bases between the two ends. CDR3 length equals 15 residues. The germline gives CDR1 SGHTS, CDR2 YDEGEE. In TCRdb, the 5' RACE reads were re-called with MiXCR into one record per CDR3 protein. This sample has under 95,000 distinct CDR3 sequences; 10% to 15% occur once, and the top ten carry 4% to 5.5%. This chain connects TRBV5-8 to TRBJ2-5; D ambiguous. This clonotype was obtained from an adult who was a healthcare worker with PCR-confirmed SARS-CoV-2 infection or an uninfected control (not recorded which). The sequencing input was whole blood. The CDR3 protein is CASSHGRLFQETQYF. In DNA form, the CDR3 reads TGTGCCAGCAGCCACGGACGGCTCTTCCAAGAGACCCAGTACTTC.